Ten or more counts support the clone carrying this T cell receptor (beta chain). The antigen remains unidentified. The sample comes from a study of T cells in Graves' hyperthyroidism and ophthalmopathy. Findings and caveats of the study: Prediction of ophthalmopathy progression came a median 6.5 months pre-onset.

Researchers barred patients who had uncontrolled infection, other autoimmune disease, pregnancy or lactation. The PBMCs were taken from less than 11 ml of fresh peripheral blood. From germline, CDR1 is SGHTA and CDR2 FQGNSA. The CDR3 covers 15 residues. V gave up 5 bases and J gave up 4 bases; unmatched junction bases: 6. Researchers amplified the TCR beta CDR3 regions from RNA transcripts. Primed by the HTBI set, a first-round RT-PCR was run on the TCR CDR3. TCRdb processed the multiplex PCR reads anew with MiXCR; each CDR3 protein has one entry. The sample lists over 700,000 distinct CDR3 sequences, roughly a sixth occurring once.

Source material: blood. The chain carries TRBV7-2 and TRBJ1-4, with TRBD1 matching 8 bases. This TCR was sampled from a woman between 50 and 59 years old with Graves' hyperthyroidism that later progressed to Graves' ophthalmopathy. Here the CDR3 reads CASSTGQAYNEKLFF. The CDR3 DNA is TGTGCCAGCAGCACGGGACAGGCGTATAATGAAAAACTGTTTTTT.